The present TCR beta chain was sequenced within a study of human T cells and chemical hapten exposure. From germline, CDR1 is ENHRY and CDR2 SYGVKD. The CDR3 spans 17 residues. After removal of 3 bases from V and 8 bases from J, the junction contained 15 bases not matched to a gene. The study's findings and limits: Following DPC sensitization, TCRs present above 1 in 1000 frequency showed no change.

TCRdb re-called the RACE reads with MiXCR, one entry per CDR3 protein. Of a few hundred thousand distinct CDR3 sequences detected, around 6% appear once; the ten largest clones hold about 5%. This clonotype was counted a few times. Its antigen is not known. Time point meaning: patch test 2, 6 weeks after DPC sensitization. Sample treatment: therapeutic diphenylcyclopropenone sensitization with weekly scalp DPC. The material was whole blood, obtained in connection with sensitization to the hapten diphenylcyclopropenone (DPC). This receptor was taken from a woman between 18 and 29 years old with alopecia areata. Some clones in this sample may be carry-over from other donors' samples. This chain uses TRBV10-3 with TRBJ1-4, with 7 nucleotides matching TRBD1. This CDR3 reads CAISEPTRTGSTEKLFF. In DNA, the CDR3 is TGTGCCATCAGTGAACCGACCCGGACAGGTAGTACGGAAAAACTGTTTTTT.